The 26 T cell receptor beta chains presented below share a single source sample, sequenced in a study of regulatory dendritic cells for organ transplantation. Assay: immunoSEQ multiplex PCR; the TCRdb copy retains only in-frame clones and omits some. Altogether under 30,000 clones are present, nearly 80% being singletons, with the ten largest covering approximately 2.2%. The sample was memory CD4+ T cells from blood. The subset denotes: CD45RO+ memory T cells. The origin of the receptors is a human donor in good health.

This CDR3 reads CASSPYGGTYEQYF. The CDR3 nucleotides are TGTGCCAGCAGCCCTTATGGGGGAACCTACGAGCAGTACTTC. The V call is TRBV27, the J call TRBJ2-7; D tentatively reads TRBD1 or TRBD2 (5 bases each). The V gene's germline CDR1 is MNHEY and CDR2 SMNVEV (reference sequence). Trimming removed 6 bases at V and 2 bases at J, with 14 bases between. The CDR3 is 14 residues long.

The gene calls are TRBV18 and TRBJ2-3; 8 bases match TRBD2. The CDR3 length is 16 residues. CDR1 and CDR2 (germline): KGHSH, LQKENI. V was clipped by 6 bases and J by 1 base; unmatched bases: 9. CDR3 DNA sequence: TGTGCCAGCTCCACCAGTCAGACTAGCGGCACAGATACGCAGTATTTT. Translating it yields CASSTSQTSGTDTQYF.

The rearrangement uses TRBV18 and TRBJ2-2, with D perhaps TRBD2 (6 bases). The CDR3 totals 13 residues. Looked up from germline, CDR1 is KGHSH and CDR2 is LQKENI. V lost 3 bases and J 5 bases, leaving 7 bases between the germline ends. CDR3 in amino acids: CASSPRGTGELFF. CDR3 coding DNA: TGTGCCAGCTCACCGCGGGGAACCGGGGAGCTGTTTTTT.

The chain couples TRBV5-5 to TRBJ2-3; D is perhaps TRBD2 (7 bases). Germline V CDR1 and CDR2: SGHKS, YYEKEE (reference sequence). The length of the CDR3 is 18 residues. V lost 0 bases, J lost 1 base, and 18 bases lay in between. The CDR3 bases are TGTGCCAGCAGCTTGGTGCCCCTGGGGGCGGGGGGCACAGATACGCAGTATTTT. Its translation is CASSLVPLGAGGTDTQYF.

V gene TRBV4-3 combines with J gene TRBJ2-6, with 9 bases identical to TRBD1. The germline gives CDR1 LGHNA, CDR2 YSLEER. The trim removed 4 bases at V and 0 bases at J, leaving 4 bases unmatched. The CDR3 extends over 17 amino acids. DNA for the CDR3: TGCGCCAGCAGCCCCCGGGACAGGGACTCTGGGGCCAACGTCCTGACTTTC. This codes for CASSPRDRDSGANVLTF.

This chain uses TRBV27 with TRBJ1-1, with no clear D. Germline CDR1 reads MNHEY; CDR2 reads SMNVEV (reference sequence). The CDR3 extends over 16 amino acids. V was clipped by 8 bases and J by 1 base, with 20 bases between them. CDR3 sequence: CASGKSYIVGNTEAFF. CDR3 sequence (DNA): TGTGCCAGCGGGAAAAGTTATATCGTAGGGAACACTGAAGCTTTCTTT.

The rearrangement uses TRBV9 and TRBJ2-1; D is unclear. Germline assignment: CDR1 SGDLS and CDR2 YYNGEE. The CDR3 consists of 16 residues. V dropped 1 base and J dropped 8 bases, with 19 bases sitting between them. The DNA of the CDR3 is TGTGCCAGCAGCGTATATGGGCGGTCCCTTCGTGATGAGCAGTTCTTC. It specifies CASSVYGRSLRDEQFF.

The V and J genes are TRBV28 and TRBJ2-4; no clear D gene. The germline V gene encodes CDR1 MDHEN and CDR2 SYDVKM. The CDR3 loop spans 14 amino acids. Trimming left V 2 bases short and J 9 bases short, with 14 bases between. The CDR3 DNA reads TGTGCCAGCAGTTTAGCAGGAGCCGCCGGCATTCAGTACTTC. This encodes CASSLAGAAGIQYF.

Note on this clone: One junction end disagrees with the germline gene, perhaps due to a read error. The chain employs TRBV7-7 and TRBJ2-2, with D tentatively TRBD1 (6 bases). The germline V gene has CDR1 SSHAT and CDR2 FNYEAQ (reference sequence). CDR3 length: 14 amino acids. Written as DNA, the CDR3 is TGTGCTAGCAGCTTAGCAGGGGTTGACGGGGAGCTGTTTTTT. It encodes CASSLAGVDGELFF.

V and J are TRBV18 and TRBJ2-7; maybe TRBD2 (6 bases). CDR1 KGHSH and CDR2 LQKENI come from the germline V gene. Trimming removed 2 bases at V and 3 bases at J, with 14 bases between. The CDR3 has 15 residues. The DNA for the CDR3 is TGTGCCAGCTCACCAAATAGCGGTAACTTCTACGAGCAGTACTTC. This translates into CASSPNSGNFYEQYF.

The V gene is TRBV4-1, the J gene TRBJ2-5; 10 nucleotides align to TRBD1. The CDR3 has 17 residues. CDR1 and CDR2 from the germline V gene are MGHRA and YSYEKL. J lost 4 bases, V lost 0 bases, and 8 bases had no gene match. The CDR3 DNA reads TGCGCCAGCAGCCAAGATTCCGGGACAGGGGAAGGAGAGACCCAGTACTTC. This gives the protein CASSQDSGTGEGETQYF.

V usage is TRBV5-4 and J usage is TRBJ2-5, with a tentative D call TRBD1 (5 bases). CDR3 length equals 14 residues. Between the trimmed V and J ends, which lost 0 bases and 2 bases, there was a span of 8 bases. Germline loops: CDR1 SGHNT, CDR2 YYREEE (reference sequence). The CDR3 protein is CASSLDRIQETQYF. The CDR3 DNA follows: TGTGCCAGCAGCTTGGACAGGATACAAGAGACCCAGTACTTC.

V is TRBV7-2 and J is TRBJ2-1; D is ambiguous. The CDR3 spans 13 residues. CDR1 and CDR2 (germline): SGHTA, FQGNSA. V lost 7 bases to trimming and J lost 6 bases, with 13 bases between them. CDR3 nucleotides: TGTGCCAGCACAACGGGCCTGCTCAATGAGCAGTTCTTC. This encodes CASTTGLLNEQFF.

The rearrangement links TRBV18 to TRBJ1-2, with TRBD1 identical over 7 bases. CDR3 length: 13 amino acids. Germline V CDR1 and CDR2: KGHSH, LQKENI. The V segment lost 6 bases and the J segment 2 bases; nucleotides outside the gene matches: 3. Here the CDR3 reads CASSPGQNYGYTF. DNA for the CDR3: TGTGCCAGCTCCCCGGGACAGAACTATGGCTACACCTTC.

V gene TRBV4-3 combines with J gene TRBJ2-7; D gene uncertain. CDR1 LGHNA and CDR2 YSLEER come from the germline V gene. The length of the CDR3 is 14 residues. The V end lost 1 base, the J end lost 2 bases, and 9 bases lay between the germline ends. The CDR3 DNA reads TGCGCCAGCAGCCAAGGACTTGGGGCCTACGAGCAGTACTTC. It yields the protein CASSQGLGAYEQYF.

V and J are TRBV7-8 and TRBJ2-7, with 9 nucleotides matching TRBD2. With 1 base clipped from V and 4 bases from J, the junction kept 11 bases outside the gene matches. Per the germline V gene, CDR1 is SGHVS and CDR2 is FQNEAQ. The CDR3 loop spans 17 amino acids. The CDR3 is CASSLVARAGGRYEQYF. CDR3 sequence (DNA): TGTGCCAGCAGCTTAGTCGCTCGAGCGGGGGGTCGGTACGAGCAGTACTTC.

The V call is TRBV6-6, the J call TRBJ1-4, with D hard to call. CDR3 length: 11 amino acids. Trimming cost V 7 bases and J 16 bases, with 16 bases left between them. The germline V gene has CDR1 MNHNY and CDR2 SVGAGI (reference sequence). In DNA form, the CDR3 reads TGTGCCAGCACCAGAGATAGTTGGTGGTTTTTT. Translated: CASTRDSWWFF.

The V gene is TRBV5-1, the J gene TRBJ2-5; D not resolved. Looked up from germline, CDR1 is SGHRS and CDR2 is YFSETQ. This CDR3 has 13 residues. V was cut by 1 base and J by 4 bases, with 8 bases left in between. The CDR3 region is CASSLTLGETQYF. CDR3 DNA sequence: TGCGCCAGCAGCTTGACCCTCGGAGAGACCCAGTACTTC.

V gene TRBV19 combines with J gene TRBJ2-1; D not certain. The V gene lost 4 bases and the J gene lost 10 bases, with 14 bases spanning the gap. CDR1 LNHDA and CDR2 SQIVND come from the germline V gene (reference sequence). The CDR3 loop spans 13 amino acids. The DNA for the CDR3 is TGTGCCAGTAGTAGGTTGGGTGCTGGCGAGCAGTTCTTC. It yields the protein CASSRLGAGEQFF.

This clone was seen only once. This chain uses TRBV18 with TRBJ2-7; D might be TRBD2 (6 bases). Germline values: CDR1 KGHSH, CDR2 LQKENI. V lost 2 bases, J lost 3 bases, and 11 bases lay in between. This CDR3 region has 14 residues. CDR3 loop: CASSPGDWSYEQYF. CDR3 nucleotide sequence: TGTGCCAGCTCACCAGGGGACTGGAGCTACGAGCAGTACTTC.

This clone came up a few times. One junction end does not reproduce the germline sequence, and a read error may be involved. The V and J genes are TRBV2 and TRBJ1-5; a possible D gene is TRBD1 (5 bases). Per the germline V gene, CDR1 is SNHLY and CDR2 is FYNNEI. The CDR3 totals 14 residues. CDR3 residues: CASSEGASNQPQHF. Written as DNA, the CDR3 is TGTGCCAGCAGCGAAGGGGCTAGCAATCAGCCCCAGCATTTT.

The chain recombines TRBV5-8 with TRBJ1-6; D is uncertain. From germline, CDR1 is SGHTS and CDR2 YDEGEE. Trimming shortened V by 2 bases and J by 6 bases, and 9 bases separated the two germline ends. This CDR3 has 14 amino acids. The CDR3 spells CASSFRGANSPLHF. CDR3 DNA sequence: TGTGCCAGCAGCTTTCGGGGTGCTAATTCACCCCTCCACTTT.

This chain connects TRBV14 to TRBJ2-1; D unresolved. Trimming pared 0 bases from V and 0 bases from J, leaving 24 bases between. CDR1 SGHDN and CDR2 FVKESK come from the germline V gene. This CDR3 spans 21 amino acids. Written as DNA, the CDR3 is TGTGCCAGCAGCCAAGATAGAAGGACCTACGTAGGTCGTTCCTCCTACAATGAGCAGTTCTTC. Translation gives CASSQDRRTYVGRSSYNEQFF.

The rearrangement joins TRBV15 to TRBJ2-3; D is unclear. Germline CDR1 reads LNHNV; CDR2 reads YYDKDF (reference sequence). This CDR3 has 15 amino acids. V lost 3 bases to trimming and J lost 4 bases, with 14 bases between them. Here the CDR3 DNA reads TGTGCCACCAGCAGGAGGACGGTGGTGGCAGATACGCAGTATTTT. Amino acid sequence: CATSRRTVVADTQYF.

In its sample, this clone was seen a few times. The V call is TRBV6-4, the J call TRBJ2-1; tentatively, D is TRBD1 (6 bases). Germline V lookup: CDR1 MRHNA, CDR2 SNTAGT. Between the trimmed V and J ends, which lost 3 bases and 10 bases, there was a span of 16 bases. The CDR3 length is 14 residues. CDR3 nucleotide sequence: TGTGCCAGCAGTGATACGAACAGGGTCGGGGAGCAGTTCTTC. Translated, it gives CASSDTNRVGEQFF.

Details on this clone: At one end, the junction sequence differs from germline, possibly due to a read error. The rearrangement joins TRBV5-1 to TRBJ1-1; the match to TRBD1 covers 8 bases. This CDR3 region has 12 residues. Germline V gene sequence: CDR1 SGHRS, CDR2 YFSETQ. CDR3 amino acids: CASSLAGTGGLF. CDR3 DNA sequence: TGCGCCAGCAGCTTGGCCGGGACAGGTGGGCTATTT.